The sequence of this TCR beta chain was determined in a study of blood T cell repertoires in COVID-19. Study summary: The United States, Italy and Spain provided the acute and convalescent COVID-19 samples. The analysed material was cDNA or gDNA that came from T cells, B-cell-depleted T cells, or PBMCs.

Unmatched junction bases numbered 20, after V lost 7 bases and J lost 6 bases. This CDR3 has 19 amino acids. CDR1 is LNHDA and CDR2 is SQIVND in the germline V gene (reference sequence). Original analysis: Reference gene primer amplification gave nucleated cell count estimates. Assay used: immunoSEQ multiplex PCR; TCRdb lists only in-frame clones, some missing. V and J calls and clone size are those listed in that table; D and trimming were worked out from the DNA. The data contain about 220,000 clones, 80% to 85% of them singletons. Sequences were obtained from peripheral blood. The chain employs TRBV19 and TRBJ2-2; 10 bases line up with TRBD2. The TCR was taken from a woman aged 55-69 years who had recovered from COVID-19. The CDR3 here is CASNDRTPPSGGEAGELFF. Here the CDR3 DNA reads TGTGCCAGTAACGACCGAACCCCTCCTAGCGGGGGAGAGGCCGGGGAGCTGTTTTTT. Full variable domain (missing parts from reference TRBV19 and TRBJ2-2): DGGITQSPKYLFRKEGQNVTLSCEQNLNHDAMYWYRQDPGQGLRLIYYSQIVNDFQKGDIAEGYSVSREKKESFPLTVTSAQKNPTAFYLCASNDRTPPSGGEAGELFFGEGSRLTVL.